This TCR beta chain was identified in a study of blood T cell repertoires in COVID-19. Study background: Sites across the United States, Italy and Spain contributed samples from acute and convalescent COVID-19. Sources were T cells, B-cell-depleted T cells, or PBMCs; the material itself was cDNA or gDNA.

A Seattle source enrolled patients during active infection and followed them longitudinally. Generated by immunoSEQ multiplex PCR, the TCRdb table keeps only in-frame clones and is missing some. The data hold under 250,000 clones, with about nine tenths observed a single time. Germline CDR1 is SGHTA and CDR2 is FQGTGA. V gave up 5 bases and J gave up 5 bases; unmatched junction bases: 13. CDR3 length equals 16 residues. This chain joins TRBV7-3 and TRBJ2-7; TRBD2 matches at 9 bases. This sequence was found in a man aged 50 or older with COVID-19, enrolled during active disease. Sample: peripheral blood. The CDR3 coding sequence is TGTGCCAGCAGCCCTACAGGGGCGGGAGGGCTCCACGAGCAGTACTTC. Protein sequence: CASSPTGAGGLHEQYF.